The clone carrying this T cell receptor beta chain was counted only a few times. What it binds is unknown. This entry is derived from a study of T cell responses to AZD1222 COVID-19 vaccine. Whole-study context: Second doses that came at about 4 or about 12 weeks were put together.

Whole-study results and caveats: The span of vaccine-associated CD4 TCRs extended across spike, with dominance at 160-218 and 743-854.

Only in-frame clones appear in the TCRdb table, and some are missing; sequencing was by immunoSEQ multiplex PCR. The sample holds some 97,000 clones, about 87% seen once. Germline CDR1 WSHSY, CDR2 SAAADI. CDR3 size: 15 residues. The J segment lost 1 base and the V segment lost 2 bases, leaving 2 bases of the junction unmatched. This material consisted of peripheral blood, taken on day 0 of AZD1222 vaccination. The origin of this receptor is an adult in good health. The rearrangement joins TRBV10-2 to TRBJ2-3; 8 positions match TRBD1. The chain's CDR3 is CASSEPDRGTDTQYF. CDR3 nucleotides: TGCGCCAGCAGTGAGCCGGACAGGGGCACAGATACGCAGTATTTT.